This T cell receptor (beta chain) comes out of a study of post-analysis software for immune sequencing data. Study at large: The patients showed relapsing-remitting, secondary progressive and progressive-relapsing multiple sclerosis courses.

Whole-study findings and limits: Controls' normalized Chao1 diversity significantly exceeded that of multiple sclerosis patients. Strong co-clustering by F measure linked samples that shared a preparation batch. In patients, TRBV5-6, TRBV5-1 and TRBV20-1 belonged to five TRBV segments found more frequently than in controls.

For this clonotype: Its specificity is unknown.

Unique molecular identifiers had been added to the TCR beta cDNA libraries. The authors obtained approximately 460,000 cDNA molecules from approximately 1 to 10 million T cells. TCRdb re-called the PCR reads through MiXCR, storing one row per CDR3 protein. The top ten clones hold approximately 4.4% of a sample with approximately 730,000 distinct CDR3 sequences, roughly 50% of them seen once. V lost 6 bases and J 4 bases, leaving 12 bases between the germline ends. Per germline, CDR1 MNHEY and CDR2 SMNVEV (reference sequence). This CDR3 region has 13 residues. The chain is built from TRBV27 and TRBJ1-2, with D unclear. The sequencing input was blood. The clonotype comes from a girl between 5 and 17 years old with multiple sclerosis. CDR3 in amino acids: CASRDGTFYGYTF. CDR3 nucleotide sequence: TGTGCCAGCAGGGACGGTACCTTCTATGGCTACACCTTC.